This T cell receptor (beta chain) was obtained from a study of Ad26.COV2.S vaccination and SARS-CoV-2 variants. As for treatment: 19 received Ad26.COV2.S at low or high dose, single or two shots; several received placebo; per-sample allocation not given. Samples were taken on day 63 after the first vaccine or placebo injection. The V end was cut by 4 bases, the J end by 4 bases, with 12 bases between. Germline values: CDR1 SGHDT, CDR2 YYEEEE. This CDR3 contains 13 residues. Data came from immunoSEQ multiplex PCR; TCRdb stores just in-frame clones and leaves some out. The sample carries roughly 300,000 clones, 80% to 90% recorded once.

The gene calls are TRBV5-6 and TRBJ2-7; TRBD1 is a possible D gene (6 bases). This specimen consisted of peripheral blood, obtained in a trial of Ad26.COV2.S vaccine versus placebo. This TCR came from a person between 18 and 60 years old who received the Ad26.COV2.S COVID-19 vaccine or a placebo. CDR3 region: CASSSTGSYEQYF. CDR3 DNA: TGTGCCAGCAGCAGCACAGGGTCTTACGAGCAGTACTTC.